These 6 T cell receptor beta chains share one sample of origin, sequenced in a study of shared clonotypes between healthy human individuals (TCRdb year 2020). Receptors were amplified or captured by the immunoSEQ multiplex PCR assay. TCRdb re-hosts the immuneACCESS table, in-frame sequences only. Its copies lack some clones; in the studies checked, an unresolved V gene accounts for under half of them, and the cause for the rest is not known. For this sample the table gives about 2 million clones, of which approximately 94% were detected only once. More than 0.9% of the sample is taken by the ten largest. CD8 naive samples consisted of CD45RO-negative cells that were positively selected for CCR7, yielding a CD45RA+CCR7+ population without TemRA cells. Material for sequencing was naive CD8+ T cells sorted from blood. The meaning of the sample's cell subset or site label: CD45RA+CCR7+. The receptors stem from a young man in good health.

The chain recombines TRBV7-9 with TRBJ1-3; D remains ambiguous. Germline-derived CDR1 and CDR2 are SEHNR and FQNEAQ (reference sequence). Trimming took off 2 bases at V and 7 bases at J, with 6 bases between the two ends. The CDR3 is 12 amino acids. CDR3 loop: CASSLSWNTIYF. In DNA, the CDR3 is TGTGCCAGCAGCTTATCGTGGAACACCATATATTTT.

CDR3 nucleotide sequence: TGTGCCAGCAGTGGATTCGTCGGTGAGCAGTTCTTC. Its translation: CASSGFVGEQFF. This chain links TRBV6-6 with TRBJ2-1, with D hard to call. CDR1 MNHNY and CDR2 SVGAGI come from the germline V gene (reference sequence). This CDR3 has 12 residues. Trimming cost V 5 bases and J 9 bases, with 11 bases left between them.

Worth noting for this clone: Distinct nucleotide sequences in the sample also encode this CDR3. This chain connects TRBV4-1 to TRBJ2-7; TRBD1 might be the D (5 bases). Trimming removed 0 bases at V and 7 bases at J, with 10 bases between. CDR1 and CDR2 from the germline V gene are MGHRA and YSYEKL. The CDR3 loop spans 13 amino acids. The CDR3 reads CASSQDRGREQYF. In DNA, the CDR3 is TGCGCCAGCAGCCAAGATAGGGGAAGGGAGCAGTACTTC.

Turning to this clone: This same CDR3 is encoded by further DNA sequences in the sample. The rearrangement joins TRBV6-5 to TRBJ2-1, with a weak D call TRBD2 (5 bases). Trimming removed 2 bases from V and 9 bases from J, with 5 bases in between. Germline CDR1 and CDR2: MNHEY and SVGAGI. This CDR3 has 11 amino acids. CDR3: CASSYRGEQFF. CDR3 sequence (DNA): TGTGCCAGCAGTTACCGGGGTGAGCAGTTCTTC.

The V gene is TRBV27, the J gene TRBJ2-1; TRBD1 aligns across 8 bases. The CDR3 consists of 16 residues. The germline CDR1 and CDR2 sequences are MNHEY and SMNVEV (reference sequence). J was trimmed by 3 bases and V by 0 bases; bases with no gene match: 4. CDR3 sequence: CASSLSQGAYYNEQFF. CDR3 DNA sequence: TGTGCCAGCAGTTTATCCCAGGGGGCGTACTACAATGAGCAGTTCTTC.

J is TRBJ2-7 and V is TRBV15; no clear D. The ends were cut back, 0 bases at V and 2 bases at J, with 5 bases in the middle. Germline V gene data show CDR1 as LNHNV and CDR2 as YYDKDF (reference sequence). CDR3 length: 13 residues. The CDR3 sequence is CATSRDSTYEQYF. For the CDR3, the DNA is TGTGCCACCAGCAGAGATTCGACCTACGAGCAGTACTTC.